This record looks at one TCR beta chain sequence and its context. Its antigen is not known. TCRdb processed the 5' RACE reads anew with MiXCR; each CDR3 protein has one entry. The sample holds approximately 150,000 distinct CDR3 sequences, approximately 15% seen once. The data were taken from a study of T-cell memory formation after mild COVID-19. Study details: Clusters of TCRs were largely donor specific. The study's findings and limits: Clones shrinking from day 15 to 85 showed even CD4/CD8 mixes; later expanders tilted CD4+. Some SARS-CoV-2-responding clones were already detected in memory before infection.

This TCR came from an adult woman who had mild COVID-19 (a few samples of this study predate the infection). Cell type and time point are not known. Input material: PBMCs or a T cell subset sorted from them (not recorded which).

The CDR3 here is CASSQDIMGSGRAVNEQYF. CDR3 nucleotides: TGCGCCAGCAGCCAAGATATAATGGGTAGCGGGAGGGCCGTCAACGAGCAGTACTTC. The chain combines TRBV4-3 with TRBJ2-7; 11 nucleotides match TRBD2. V lost 0 bases to trimming and J lost 5 bases; unmatched junction nucleotides: 15. This CDR3 spans 19 amino acids. Germline V lookup: CDR1 LGHNA, CDR2 YSLEER.